These T cell receptor beta chains were read from a single sample in a study of blood T cell repertoires in COVID-19. TCRdb's copy holds only in-frame clones and misses some; the assay was immunoSEQ multiplex PCR. The sample has some 71,000 clones, 70% to 85% seen once. The sample consisted of peripheral blood. All receptors come from a woman aged 65 to 85 with acute or convalescent COVID-19. The CDR3 runs from the conserved cysteine through the conserved F or W. D genes are given only for firm matches. A row's size may be missing; if present it is once, few, many or a size class.

TRBJ1-1 | - | TRBV2 | - | CASSVAVNTEAFF | TGTGCCAGCAGTGTAGCCGTGAACACTGAAGCTTTCTTT
TRBJ1-5 | - | TRBV4-1 | - | CASSQGPNTNQPQHF | TGCGCCAGCAGCCAAGGGCCGAATACAAATCAGCCCCAGCATTTT
TRBJ2-2 | TRBD2 | TRBV5-5 | few | CASSAGLAGVGNTGELFF | TGTGCCAGCAGCGCGGGACTAGCGGGGGTCGGGAACACCGGGGAGCTGTTTTTT
TRBJ1-2 | TRBD1 | TRBV20-1 | - | CSASARGDNYGYTF | TGCAGTGCTAGTGCCAGGGGGGATAACTATGGCTACACCTTC
TRBJ2-7 | TRBD2 | TRBV19 | - | CASSRAYPSGGASYEQYF | TGTGCCAGTAGTAGAGCCTACCCTAGCGGGGGGGCGTCCTACGAGCAGTACTTC
TRBJ1-3 | TRBD1 | TRBV6-6 | - | CASSPTGVGNTIYF | TGTGCCAGCAGTCCAACAGGGGTGGGAAACACCATATATTTT
TRBJ2-7 | - | TRBV13 | - | CASSRGTESYEQYF | TGTGCCAGCAGCAGGGGGACGGAGTCCTACGAGCAGTACTTC
TRBJ1-4 | - | TRBV21-1 | - | CAIQGLEAATNEKLFF | TGTGCCATACAGGGTCTTGAGGCTGCAACTAATGAAAAACTGTTTTTT
TRBJ2-2 | - | TRBV27 | - | CASSASRVTGELFF | TGTGCCAGCAGTGCGTCGCGGGTCACCGGGGAGCTGTTTTTT
TRBJ1-5 | - | TRBV6-1 | - | CASSENRAVNQPQHF | TGTGCCAGCAGTGAAAACAGGGCTGTAAATCAGCCCCAGCATTTT
TRBJ2-7 | - | TRBV4-2 | - | CASSQDRGFYEQYF | TGTGCCAGCAGCCAGGATCGAGGGTTCTACGAGCAGTACTTC
TRBJ2-3 | - | TRBV7-2 | - | CASSLDGGLYTQYF | TGTGCCAGCAGCTTAGATGGCGGACTCTATACGCAGTATTTT
TRBJ1-2 | - | TRBV29-1 | - | CSILTARGYTF | TGCAGCATATTGACAGCCCGTGGCTACACCTTC
TRBJ2-3 | TRBD1 | TRBV6-5 | - | CASSLTGVTDTQYF | TGTGCCAGCAGTTTGACAGGGGTCACAGATACGCAGTATTTT
TRBJ2-1 | TRBD2 | TRBV27 | - | CASSRGPGTSGNNEQFF | TGTGCCAGCAGTAGGGGCCCCGGGACTAGCGGAAACAATGAGCAGTTCTTC
TRBJ1-1 | - | TRBV29-1 | - | CSASGQSGLTEAFF | TGCAGCGCTTCCGGACAGTCCGGTCTAACCGAAGCTTTCTTT
TRBJ2-1 | - | TRBV7-2 | - | CASSPTGLEYNEQFF | TGTGCCAGCAGCCCGACGGGTTTGGAGTACAATGAGCAGTTCTTC
TRBJ2-1 | TRBD2 | TRBV6-5 | - | CASSYPASGSEQFF | TGTGCCAGCAGTTACCCAGCTAGCGGGAGTGAGCAGTTCTTC
TRBJ2-1 | TRBD2 | TRBV5-4 | - | CASSSQWASGGNEQFF | TGTGCCAGCAGCTCACAGTGGGCTAGCGGGGGCAATGAGCAGTTCTTC
TRBJ2-2 | - | TRBV18 | - | CASSPRDSTGELFF | TGTGCCAGCTCACCCCGGGACTCCACCGGGGAGCTGTTTTTT
TRBJ1-1 | - | TRBV18 | - | CASSPPGREGTEAFF | TGTGCCAGCTCACCACCGGGACGGGAGGGCACTGAAGCTTTCTTT
TRBJ1-1 | TRBD1 | TRBV7-2 | - | CASSGDRNTEAFF | TGTGCCAGCAGCGGGGACAGGAACACTGAAGCTTTCTTT
TRBJ1-1 | - | TRBV2 | few | CASGKSGTKNTEAFF | TGTGCCAGCGGAAAAAGCGGGACAAAGAACACTGAAGCTTTCTTT
TRBJ2-1 | TRBD2 | TRBV7-7 | - | CASSPRTSGSYNEQFF | TGTGCTAGCAGCCCGCGGACTAGCGGGAGCTACAATGAGCAGTTCTTC
TRBJ1-2 | - | TRBV7-2 | - | CASSLDRTNLNYGYTF | TGTGCCAGCAGCTTAGACAGGACTAACCTAAACTATGGCTACACCTTC
TRBJ2-1 | TRBD2 | TRBV30 | - | CAWDLSAGVSYNEQFF | TGTGCCTGGGACCTATCGGCGGGAGTGAGCTACAATGAGCAGTTCTTC
TRBJ2-2 | - | TRBV7-9 | - | CASSLVTGPGELFF | TGTGCCAGCAGCTTGGTAACAGGGCCCGGGGAGCTGTTTTTT
TRBJ1-2 | - | TRBV7-9 | - | CASSASRVSGGYTF | TGTGCCAGCAGCGCAAGTCGGGTTTCTGGCGGCTACACCTTC
TRBJ2-3 | - | TRBV5-4 | - | CASSLGGLVTNTQYF | TGTGCCAGCAGCCTGGGAGGACTCGTTACAAATACGCAGTATTTT
TRBJ2-1 | TRBD2 | TRBV9 | - | CASSPRPSGDNEQFF | TGTGCCAGCAGCCCACGCCCTAGCGGGGACAATGAGCAGTTCTTC
TRBJ1-1 | TRBD1 | TRBV5-1 | - | CASSLEGARSEAFF | TGCGCCAGCAGCTTGGAGGGGGCGCGGAGTGAAGCTTTCTTT
TRBJ2-7 | TRBD1 | TRBV19 | once | CASSGLRDRGPEQYF | TGTGCCAGTAGTGGCCTTCGAGACAGGGGGCCCGAGCAGTACTTC
TRBJ1-2 | - | TRBV5-8 | - | CASSLRGNYGYTF | TGTGCCAGCAGCTTGCGAGGGAACTATGGCTACACCTTC
TRBJ1-1 | TRBD1 | TRBV5-8 | - | CASSLQQGYEAFF | TGTGCCAGCAGCTTACAACAGGGGTATGAAGCTTTCTTT
TRBJ2-2 | - | TRBV7-6 | - | CASSLVSSLDTGELFF | TGTGCCAGCAGCTTAGTATCTAGCCTCGACACCGGGGAGCTGTTTTTT
TRBJ1-5 | - | TRBV3-1/TRBV3-2 | once | CASSQGLNQPQHF | TGTGCCAGCAGCCAGGGACTCAATCAGCCCCAGCATTTT
TRBJ1-1 | - | TRBV6-2/TRBV6-3 | - | CASSATENTEAFF | TGTGCCAGCAGTGCTACAGAGAACACTGAAGCTTTCTTT
TRBJ2-1 | TRBD2 | TRBV7-9 | - | CASSLRLADNNEQFF | TGTGCCAGCAGCTTAAGGCTAGCGGATAACAATGAGCAGTTCTTC
TRBJ2-5 | TRBD1 | TRBV10-3 | - | CAITEGKRGQGETQYF | TGTGCCATCACAGAGGGCAAACGGGGACAGGGGGAGACCCAGTACTTC
TRBJ2-1 | TRBD1 | TRBV19 | - | CASSIFPDRAYNEQFF | TGTGCCAGTAGTATCTTTCCGGACAGGGCGTACAATGAGCAGTTCTTC
TRBJ1-2 | TRBD1 | TRBV7-2 | - | CASSLATGNSGYTF | TGTGCCAGCAGCTTAGCGACAGGGAATAGTGGCTACACCTTC
TRBJ1-1 | - | TRBV6-1 | once | CASSESGQRNTEAFF | TGTGCCAGCAGTGAATCAGGACAACGGAACACTGAAGCTTTCTTT
TRBJ1-4 | - | TRBV6-1 | - | CASSESVGQGSEKLFF | TGTGCCAGCAGTGAATCGGTGGGGCAGGGGAGTGAAAAACTGTTTTTT
TRBJ2-2 | - | TRBV10-2 | - | CASSRTKHTGELFF | TGCGCCAGCAGTAGGACTAAGCACACCGGGGAGCTGTTTTTT
TRBJ2-2 | TRBD1 | TRBV6-6 | - | CSTHRDRVYGELFF | TGTTCCACCCACCGGGACAGGGTTTACGGGGAGCTGTTTTTT
TRBJ2-3 | TRBD1 | TRBV12-5 | - | CASALQGAGDTQYF | TGTGCTAGTGCCCTCCAGGGGGCAGGGGATACGCAGTATTTT
TRBJ1-2 | - | TRBV29-1 | many | CSVEVNNYGYTF | TGCAGCGTTGAAGTAAATAACTATGGCTACACCTTC